A selection of T cell receptor beta chains follows, all from one sample in a study of Ad26.COV2.S vaccination and SARS-CoV-2 variants. The assay was immunoSEQ multiplex PCR, and TCRdb's table has in-frame clones only and misses some. This table holds a few hundred thousand clones, around 87% found once. The sample in question was peripheral blood, obtained in a trial of Ad26.COV2.S vaccine versus placebo. These receptors all come from a person aged 18-65 years who received the Ad26.COV2.S COVID-19 vaccine or a placebo. Both conserved end residues are part of each CDR3. The D gene is left open where the match is weak. Size tells how often a clone was seen (once, few, many) or the class of an expanded clone, and some rows leave it out.

TRBJ2-1	TRBD2	TRBV19	NA	CASARIAGSWEQFF	TGTGCCAGTGCCCGAATAGCGGGGTCATGGGAGCAGTTCTTC
TRBJ2-5	NA	TRBV11-1	NA	CASRSADFQETQYF	TGTGCCAGCAGGAGCGCGGACTTCCAAGAGACCCAGTACTTC
TRBJ1-5	NA	TRBV2	NA	CASSFDRKNQPQHF	TGTGCCAGCAGTTTTGACAGGAAGAATCAGCCCCAGCATTTT
TRBJ1-1	TRBD1	TRBV5-1	NA	CASSPDRAEAFF	TGCGCCAGCAGCCCGGACAGGGCAGAAGCTTTCTTT
TRBJ1-2	NA	TRBV5-1	few	CASSLGQGNYGYTF	TGCGCCAGCAGCTTGGGGCAGGGGAACTATGGCTACACCTTC
TRBJ2-1	TRBD2	TRBV19	NA	CASSIAGSNEQFF	TGTGCCAGTTCCATAGCGGGGTCGAATGAGCAGTTCTTC
TRBJ2-7	NA	TRBV29-1	NA	CSVAGPLTSSYEQYF	TGCAGCGTTGCGGGACCCCTGACTAGCTCCTACGAGCAGTACTTC
TRBJ2-1	TRBD2	TRBV3-1/TRBV3-2	NA	CASSQRGGRNEQFF	TGTGCCAGCAGCCAGCGGGGGGGCAGGAATGAGCAGTTCTTC
TRBJ1-5	NA	TRBV3-1/TRBV3-2	NA	CASSHPGEGNSNQPQHF	TGTGCCAGCAGCCATCCTGGGGAGGGGAATAGCAATCAGCCCCAGCATTTT
TRBJ1-1	TRBD1	TRBV19	few	CASSWGDSAEAFF	TGTGCCAGTAGTTGGGGGGACAGCGCTGAAGCTTTCTTT
TRBJ2-5	NA	TRBV3-1/TRBV3-2	NA	CASSPPTQETQYF	TGTGCCAGCAGCCCCCCCACCCAAGAGACCCAGTACTTC
TRBJ2-7	NA	TRBV10-3	NA	CAISESLTAGKIYEQYF	TGTGCCATCAGTGAGTCGTTAACGGCAGGGAAAATCTACGAGCAGTACTTC
TRBJ2-7	NA	TRBV7-8	NA	CASSLPMGAGEMYEQYF	TGTGCCAGCAGCCTCCCCATGGGGGCAGGGGAAATGTACGAGCAGTACTTC
TRBJ1-1	NA	TRBV7-8	NA	CASSLLANTEAFF	TGTGCCAGCAGCTTATTAGCTAACACTGAAGCTTTCTTT
TRBJ2-3	NA	TRBV5-4	NA	CASSLVQGSRNTDTQYF	TGTGCCAGCAGCTTGGTTCAGGGCAGCAGAAACACAGATACGCAGTATTTT
TRBJ1-2	TRBD1	TRBV5-1	NA	CASSLNRGDNYGYTF	TGCGCCAGCAGCTTAAACAGGGGTGACAACTATGGCTACACCTTC
TRBJ2-2	NA	TRBV5-5	NA	CASSFERGMNTGELFF	TGTGCCAGCAGCTTTGAGAGGGGGATGAACACCGGGGAGCTGTTTTTT
TRBJ1-2	NA	TRBV13	once	CASSSREIEDYGYTF	TGTGCCAGCAGCAGCCGGGAAATCGAGGACTATGGCTACACCTTC
TRBJ2-3	TRBD2	TRBV5-4	NA	CASSLGHGGADTQYF	TGTGCCAGCAGCTTGGGACACGGGGGGGCAGATACGCAGTATTTT
TRBJ2-2	NA	TRBV4-3	NA	CASSQERGHTGELFF	TGCGCCAGCAGCCAAGAGCGGGGGCACACCGGGGAGCTGTTTTTT